The clone carrying this T cell receptor (beta chain) was counted at least ten times. Its antigen is currently unknown. Reasons for excluding patients were uncontrolled infection, other autoimmune disease, pregnancy or lactation. PBMCs stemmed from more than 7.5 ml fresh peripheral blood. Trimming removed 5 bases from V and 3 bases from J; junction bases left unmatched: 12. Looked up from germline, CDR1 is LNHDA and CDR2 is SQIVND (reference sequence). The CDR3 length is 18 residues. Template material for amplifying TCR beta CDR3 regions consisted of RNA transcripts. HTBI primers were the set used in a first-round RT-PCR of the TCR CDR3. Each CDR3 protein is one row after TCRdb ran MiXCR on the multiplex PCR reads. In the table there are approximately 370,000 distinct CDR3 sequences, 15% to 20% of which are singletons. This entry belongs to a study of T cells in Graves' hyperthyroidism and ophthalmopathy.

Study-wide results and caveats: From stable hyperthyroidism, ophthalmopathy was set apart by a 13 V-J model. Most clonotypes expanded in the thyroid (above 0.001) were also present in blood.

The sequencing input was blood. This receptor was taken from a woman between 25 and 40 years old with Graves' hyperthyroidism that later progressed to Graves' ophthalmopathy. The chain is built from TRBV19 and TRBJ2-2; 10 bases are shared with TRBD2. The CDR3 is CASSALAGRLSHTGELFF. The CDR3 bases are TGTGCCAGTAGTGCACTAGCGGGGAGACTTTCACACACCGGGGAGCTGTTTTTT.